This T cell receptor beta chain was found in a study of identical twins. Worth noting for this clonotype: Its specificity is unknown.

This CDR3 contains 13 residues. The ends were cut back, 5 bases at V and 8 bases at J, with 15 bases in the middle. In germline, CDR1 is LGHNT, CDR2 FRNRAP. Template switching added a universal primer site; cDNA carried unique molecular identifiers. MiXCR, applied by TCRdb to the 5' RACE reads, yields one record per CDR3 protein. This sample yields 750,000 to 950,000 distinct CDR3 sequences, of which 9% to 15% are seen a single time; about 1.5% belongs to the top ten. Points from the study as a whole: Compared with models, monozygotic twins showed more out-of-frame TCR alpha sharing.

The same data also contributed to another study, on yellow fever vaccine responses in identical twins. This second study notes: Twins' vaccine T cell response reportedly gave the appearance of partial convergence and partial personalization.

The chain combines TRBV12-5 with TRBJ1-2; D is perhaps TRBD1 (5 bases). The receptor comes from a woman under 30 in good health. Sample: PBMCs. CDR3 protein: CASGGTVEGGYTF. The CDR3 bases are TGTGCTAGTGGTGGGACCGTTGAGGGAGGCTACACCTTC.